The source of this T cell receptor (beta chain) is a study of identical twins. It was template switching that added a universal primer site, and there were unique molecular identifiers on the cDNA. MiXCR, run by TCRdb on the 5' RACE reads, gives a single entry per CDR3 protein. This table holds 250,000 to 300,000 distinct CDR3 sequences, over 8.5% found once. The CDR3 contains 13 residues. Germline V gene data show CDR1 as SEHNR and CDR2 as FQNEAQ (reference sequence). The V end was cut by 5 bases, the J end by 3 bases, with 11 bases between. A further study also used this sample, focusing on yellow fever vaccine responses in identical twins.

The sequencing input was CD8+ T cells sorted from blood. This TCR was sampled from a woman aged 18-30 years in good health. The genes are TRBV7-9 and TRBJ2-7, with a weak D call TRBD1 (5 bases). For the CDR3, the DNA is TGTGCCAGCAGCGCCGCAGGGTTCTACGAGCAGTACTTC. It yields the protein CASSAAGFYEQYF.